This T cell receptor (beta chain) was captured by sequencing in a study of breast tumors, draining lymph nodes, adjacent tissues. Study-wide points: The lymph node origin of tumor T cells was framed as consistent with a hypothesis, not demonstrated. Tumor TCR diversity was below lymph nodes but above nontumor tissue.

The sample holds many counts of this clonotype. No antigen is known for it. Via MiXCR, TCRdb re-called the multiplex PCR reads, giving one row per CDR3 protein. Of about 32,000 distinct CDR3 sequences listed, 36% were seen once; the top ten hold 11%. Per germline, CDR1 SGHNT and CDR2 YENEEA. V lost 3 bases and J 5 bases, leaving 15 bases between the germline ends. The CDR3 is 15 residues long. The receptor was isolated from a female donor with breast cancer. Some clones in this sample may be carry-over from other donors' samples. The material sequenced was breast tumor tissue. The rearrangement joins TRBV11-3 to TRBJ2-3, with D unclear. CDR3 nucleotide sequence: TGTGCCAGCAGCTTCGGGTTGCGGTGGGGAGATACGCAGTATTTT. Translating gives CASSFGLRWGDTQYF.